A selection of T cell receptor beta chains follows, all from one sample in a study of T cell repertoires in cytomegalovirus infection. TCRdb analysed the reads with MiXCR anew, one entry per CDR3 protein. Among 750,000 to 900,000 distinct CDR3 sequences, 25% to 35% were seen once, and the ten largest hold approximately 14%. Which antigens these TCRs recognize remains unknown. Source: cultured CD8+ T cells from PBMCs, taken from culture after CMV antigen stimulation. The source is a human donor in good health (CMV status not recorded). Some clones in this sample may be carry-over from other donors' samples. The CDR3 runs from the conserved cysteine through the conserved F or W. Fields, in order: CDR3 protein, CDR3 DNA, clone size, J gene, D gene, V gene. The D gene is left open where the match is weak. Part of the rows lack a size; the others show once, few, many or a class for expanded clones.

cdr3_aa: CASSYTETGPTQYF
cdr3_nt: TGTGCCAGCAGTTACACAGAGACAGGGCCCACGCAGTATTTT
clone_size: NA
j_call: TRBJ2-3
d_call: TRBD1
v_call: TRBV6-5

cdr3_aa: CASSSGDGRYYGYTF
cdr3_nt: TGTGCCAGCAGCTCCGGTGACGGGAGATACTATGGCTACACCTTC
clone_size: few
j_call: TRBJ1-2
d_call: NA
v_call: TRBV27

cdr3_aa: CASSPRGEGGTEAFF
cdr3_nt: TGTGCCAGCAGCCCGCGAGGAGAGGGCGGCACTGAAGCTTTCTTT
clone_size: NA
j_call: TRBJ1-1
d_call: NA
v_call: TRBV7-6

cdr3_aa: CASSKIRKLNTEAFF
cdr3_nt: TGTGCCAGTAGTAAGATCAGAAAGTTGAACACTGAAGCTTTCTTT
clone_size: NA
j_call: TRBJ1-1
d_call: NA
v_call: TRBV19

cdr3_aa: CASGTGQSLPSTDTQYF
cdr3_nt: TGTGCCAGCGGAACAGGACAGTCCCTACCTAGCACAGATACGCAGTATTTT
clone_size: NA
j_call: TRBJ2-3
d_call: NA
v_call: TRBV11-1

cdr3_aa: CASSGAGTGGPDTQYF
cdr3_nt: TGTGCCAGCAGTGGTGCCGGGACAGGGGGCCCAGATACGCAGTATTTT
clone_size: few
j_call: TRBJ2-3
d_call: TRBD1
v_call: TRBV6-1

cdr3_aa: CASSFEEFSYEQYF
cdr3_nt: TGCGCCAGCAGCTTCGAAGAATTCTCCTACGAGCAGTACTTC
clone_size: NA
j_call: TRBJ2-7
d_call: NA
v_call: TRBV5-1

cdr3_aa: CASSPGVARYNEQFF
cdr3_nt: TGCGCCAGCAGCCCTGGGGTAGCCCGTTACAATGAGCAGTTCTTC
clone_size: few
j_call: TRBJ2-1
d_call: NA
v_call: TRBV4-1

cdr3_aa: CASSGGVSSYEQYF
cdr3_nt: TGTGCCAGCAGCGGAGGGGTTTCATCCTACGAGCAGTACTTC
clone_size: few
j_call: TRBJ2-7
d_call: NA
v_call: TRBV7-6

cdr3_aa: CASSPTDSYSGNTIYF
cdr3_nt: TGTGCCAGCAGCCCTACGGACTCCTACTCTGGAAACACCATATATTTT
clone_size: few
j_call: TRBJ1-3
d_call: NA
v_call: TRBV6-2/TRBV6-3

cdr3_aa: CASSLDSVSYNEQFF
cdr3_nt: TGTGCCAGCAGTTTGGACAGTGTCTCCTACAATGAGCAGTTCTTC
clone_size: NA
j_call: TRBJ2-1
d_call: NA
v_call: TRBV27

cdr3_aa: CASSPGKAGGRPKQETQYF
cdr3_nt: TGTGCCAGCAGTCCGGGAAAAGCGGGGGGGCGTCCGAAGCAAGAGACCCAGTACTTC
clone_size: few
j_call: TRBJ2-5
d_call: TRBD2
v_call: TRBV12-3/TRBV12-4

cdr3_aa: CASSLFDTQYF
cdr3_nt: TGTGCCAGCAGTTTATTCGATACGCAGTATTTT
clone_size: NA
j_call: TRBJ2-3
d_call: NA
v_call: TRBV27

cdr3_aa: CASSRGTVPEAFF
cdr3_nt: TGCGCCAGCAGCCGCGGGACAGTTCCAGAAGCTTTCTTT
clone_size: NA
j_call: TRBJ1-1
d_call: TRBD1
v_call: TRBV4-1

cdr3_aa: CASSFGEGRKTQYF
cdr3_nt: TGTGCCAGCAGCTTCGGGGAAGGGAGAAAGACCCAGTACTTC
clone_size: few
j_call: TRBJ2-5
d_call: NA
v_call: TRBV7-6

cdr3_aa: CASSPGTGPRSNQPQHF
cdr3_nt: TGTGCCAGCTCCCCCGGGACAGGGCCTAGAAGCAATCAGCCCCAGCATTTT
clone_size: NA
j_call: TRBJ1-5
d_call: TRBD1
v_call: TRBV18

cdr3_aa: CASSLDGAVLAKNIQYF
cdr3_nt: TGTGCCAGCAGCTTAGATGGGGCGGTCCTAGCCAAAAACATTCAGTACTTC
clone_size: NA
j_call: TRBJ2-4
d_call: NA
v_call: TRBV7-4

cdr3_aa: CASSSGTSGGSSFTDTQYF
cdr3_nt: TGTGCCAGCAGCTCAGGGACTAGCGGGGGGTCCTCCTTTACGGATACGCAGTATTTT
clone_size: many
j_call: TRBJ2-3
d_call: TRBD2
v_call: TRBV7-6

cdr3_aa: CASSKDRKFPTGELFF
cdr3_nt: TGTGCCAGCAGTAAAGACAGAAAGTTTCCGACCGGGGAGCTGTTTTTT
clone_size: many
j_call: TRBJ2-2
d_call: NA
v_call: TRBV6-5

cdr3_aa: CASSSDATDTQYF
cdr3_nt: TGCGCCAGCAGCTCGGACGCCACAGATACGCAGTATTTT
clone_size: NA
j_call: TRBJ2-3
d_call: NA
v_call: TRBV5-1

cdr3_aa: CASSPGLADGLYNEQFF
cdr3_nt: TGCGCCAGCAGCCCCGGACTAGCCGACGGCTTATACAATGAGCAGTTCTTC
clone_size: NA
j_call: TRBJ2-1
d_call: TRBD2
v_call: TRBV5-1

cdr3_aa: CSARWAENTEAFF
cdr3_nt: TGCAGTGCTAGATGGGCAGAGAACACTGAAGCTTTCTTT
clone_size: NA
j_call: TRBJ1-1
d_call: NA
v_call: TRBV20-1

cdr3_aa: CAISESLISSYNEQFF
cdr3_nt: TGTGCCATCAGTGAGTCTCTTATCAGCTCCTACAATGAGCAGTTCTTC
clone_size: NA
j_call: TRBJ2-1
d_call: NA
v_call: TRBV10-3

cdr3_aa: CASSPNQGFGYGYTF
cdr3_nt: TGTGCCAGCAGTCCGAATCAGGGGTTCGGCTATGGCTACACCTTC
clone_size: NA
j_call: TRBJ1-2
d_call: NA
v_call: TRBV27

cdr3_aa: CATSSPQGTEAFF
cdr3_nt: TGTGCCACCAGCAGTCCACAGGGCACTGAAGCTTTCTTT
clone_size: NA
j_call: TRBJ1-1
d_call: NA
v_call: TRBV15

cdr3_aa: CASSEGAVAYNSPLHF
cdr3_nt: TGTGCCAGTAGTGAGGGGGCAGTCGCCTATAATTCACCCCTCCACTTT
clone_size: few
j_call: TRBJ1-6
d_call: TRBD1
v_call: TRBV6-5

cdr3_aa: CASSYSSVGDAEAFF
cdr3_nt: TGTGCCAGCAGTTACTCGTCGGTGGGGGATGCTGAAGCTTTCTTT
clone_size: NA
j_call: TRBJ1-1
d_call: NA
v_call: TRBV6-2/TRBV6-3

cdr3_aa: CSARLAGGPEQFF
cdr3_nt: TGCAGTGCGAGACTAGCGGGGGGGCCTGAGCAGTTCTTC
clone_size: NA
j_call: TRBJ2-1
d_call: TRBD2
v_call: TRBV20-1

cdr3_aa: CASSLEAGGQGALEQYF
cdr3_nt: TGTGCCAGCAGCTTGGAGGCCGGGGGACAGGGGGCCCTCGAGCAGTACTTC
clone_size: few
j_call: TRBJ2-7
d_call: TRBD1
v_call: TRBV7-6

cdr3_aa: CASSWSKSSYNSPLHF
cdr3_nt: TGTGCCAGCAGTTGGTCGAAGAGCTCCTATAATTCACCCCTCCACTTT
clone_size: NA
j_call: TRBJ1-6
d_call: NA
v_call: TRBV6-8

cdr3_aa: CASSQALGQGVGGYTF
cdr3_nt: TGCGCCAGCAGCCAAGCCCTGGGACAGGGGGTCGGGGGCTACACCTTC
clone_size: few
j_call: TRBJ1-2
d_call: TRBD1
v_call: TRBV4-1

cdr3_aa: CASIDSYNEQFF
cdr3_nt: TGTGCCAGCATAGACTCCTACAATGAGCAGTTCTTC
clone_size: many
j_call: TRBJ2-1
d_call: NA
v_call: TRBV25-1

cdr3_aa: CASSPEGPTVTGELFF
cdr3_nt: TGTGCCAGCTCCCCTGAGGGGCCCACGGTCACCGGGGAGCTGTTTTTT
clone_size: few
j_call: TRBJ2-2
d_call: NA
v_call: TRBV11-2

cdr3_aa: CASSLVSGKLFF
cdr3_nt: TGTGCCAGCAGCTTAGTAAGCGGAAAACTGTTTTTT
clone_size: few
j_call: TRBJ1-4
d_call: NA
v_call: TRBV7-6

cdr3_aa: CASSHRDPDTQYF
cdr3_nt: TGCGCCAGCAGCCACCGTGATCCAGATACGCAGTATTTT
clone_size: few
j_call: TRBJ2-3
d_call: NA
v_call: TRBV5-1

cdr3_aa: CSAPPPPELAVNTGELFF
cdr3_nt: TGCAGTGCCCCTCCCCCTCCGGAACTAGCGGTCAACACCGGGGAGCTGTTTTTT
clone_size: NA
j_call: TRBJ2-2
d_call: TRBD2
v_call: TRBV20-1

cdr3_aa: CASVGSTNEKLFF
cdr3_nt: TGTGCCAGCGTGGGATCAACTAATGAAAAACTGTTTTTT
clone_size: few
j_call: TRBJ1-4
d_call: NA
v_call: TRBV12-3/TRBV12-4

cdr3_aa: CASSGTWDSTYEQYF
cdr3_nt: TGTGCCAGCAGTGGAACCTGGGACAGCACCTACGAGCAGTACTTC
clone_size: few
j_call: TRBJ2-7
d_call: TRBD1
v_call: TRBV12-3/TRBV12-4

cdr3_aa: CASSSSDRVAEAFF
cdr3_nt: TGTGCCAGCAGCAGCTCAGACAGGGTCGCCGAAGCTTTCTTT
clone_size: NA
j_call: TRBJ1-1
d_call: TRBD1
v_call: TRBV13

cdr3_aa: CASSLIQDSSGNTIYF
cdr3_nt: TGTGCCAGCAGCTTAATCCAGGATAGCTCTGGAAACACCATATATTTT
clone_size: once
j_call: TRBJ1-3
d_call: NA
v_call: TRBV7-9

cdr3_aa: CASSYTSGGPTGELFF
cdr3_nt: TGTGCCAGCAGTTACACTAGCGGGGGGCCCACCGGGGAGCTGTTTTTT
clone_size: NA
j_call: TRBJ2-2
d_call: TRBD2
v_call: TRBV6-5

cdr3_aa: CASSVWDHSYNEQFF
cdr3_nt: TGTGCCAGCAGCGTATGGGACCACTCCTACAATGAGCAGTTCTTC
clone_size: NA
j_call: TRBJ2-1
d_call: NA
v_call: TRBV9

cdr3_aa: CASSEWSGRDTGELFF
cdr3_nt: TGTGCCAGCAGTGAGTGGTCAGGGAGGGACACCGGGGAGCTGTTTTTT
clone_size: NA
j_call: TRBJ2-2
d_call: TRBD2
v_call: TRBV2

cdr3_aa: CASSLDRGGNEQYF
cdr3_nt: TGTGCCAGCAGCTTAGACAGGGGGGGAAACGAGCAGTACTTC
clone_size: NA
j_call: TRBJ2-7
d_call: NA
v_call: TRBV7-8

cdr3_aa: CATSRDQGGSAGYTF
cdr3_nt: TGTGCCACCAGCAGAGATCAAGGGGGTAGTGCTGGCTACACCTTC
clone_size: few
j_call: TRBJ1-2
d_call: NA
v_call: TRBV15

cdr3_aa: CASSPLNSGDDEQFF
cdr3_nt: TGTGCCAGCAGCCCTCTTAATAGCGGGGACGATGAGCAGTTCTTC
clone_size: many
j_call: TRBJ2-1
d_call: TRBD2
v_call: TRBV7-8

cdr3_aa: CASIQASYEQYF
cdr3_nt: TGTGCCAGCATTCAGGCATCCTACGAGCAGTACTTC
clone_size: few
j_call: TRBJ2-7
d_call: NA
v_call: TRBV2

cdr3_aa: CASNGQGEQPQHF
cdr3_nt: TGTGCCAGCAATGGACAGGGTGAACAGCCCCAGCATTTT
clone_size: NA
j_call: TRBJ1-5
d_call: TRBD1
v_call: TRBV6-8

cdr3_aa: CASSEDRGSSYNEQFF
cdr3_nt: TGTGCCAGCAGTGAGGACAGGGGTAGCTCCTACAATGAGCAGTTCTTC
clone_size: NA
j_call: TRBJ2-1
d_call: TRBD1
v_call: TRBV6-1

cdr3_aa: CASSAPSGYGYTF
cdr3_nt: TGTGCCAGCAGCGCGCCCTCAGGCTATGGCTACACCTTC
clone_size: few
j_call: TRBJ1-2
d_call: NA
v_call: TRBV7-9